This note documents a single T cell receptor (beta chain) sequence. The antigen remains undetermined. This entry belongs to a study of T cell repertoires in cytomegalovirus infection. General observations from the study: Public TCR beta family frequency separated CMV-and-HLA carriers, including in an independent cohort. HLA-C-restricted CMV clonotypes gave the most frequent clonotype in two of eight donors.

TCRdb re-called the reads with MiXCR, one entry per CDR3 protein. The sample carries about 740,000 distinct CDR3 sequences, 35% recorded once. The CDR3 is 13 residues long. With V trimmed by 5 bases and J by 12 bases, 4 bases remained unmatched. Sequencing was performed on PBMCs. This sequence was found in a human donor in good health (CMV status not recorded). Some clones in this sample may be carry-over from other donors' samples. The rearrangement uses TRBV12-3 or TRBV12-4 and TRBJ1-4; 12 bases fit TRBD1. This CDR3 reads CASSTGTGGQLFF. Here the CDR3 DNA reads TGTGCCAGCAGTACCGGGACAGGGGGCCAACTGTTTTTT.